These 21 T cell receptor beta chains were all obtained from the same sample, sequenced in a study of shared clonotypes between healthy human individuals. Profiling relied on immunoSEQ multiplex PCR, and the TCRdb table lists in-frame clones only, not all of them. The table records 1.4 million or so clones, 97% to 99% of them present only once. The sequencing input was naive CD4+ T cells sorted from blood. Subset: CD45RA+ positively selected. The receptor source for this set is a man aged 25-45 years in good health.

The genes are TRBV20-1 and TRBJ1-1, with no clear D. Germline V lookup: CDR1 DFQATT, CDR2 SNEGSKA (reference sequence). This CDR3 contains 10 residues. The germline V and J ends were trimmed by 5 bases and 7 bases, with 8 bases remaining between them. CDR3 bases: TGCAGTGCTTTGGGAGGTGAAGCTTTCTTT. As protein: CSALGGEAFF.

This chain joins TRBV19 and TRBJ2-7, with 8 bases matching TRBD2. After removal of 6 bases from V and 1 base from J, the junction contained 8 bases not matched to a gene. The CDR3 length is 15 residues. Germline V gene lookup returns CDR1 LNHDA and CDR2 SQIVND (reference sequence). The CDR3: CASSHPGGQSYEQYF. The CDR3 bases are TGTGCCAGTAGCCACCCGGGAGGGCAGTCCTACGAGCAGTACTTC.

The V gene is TRBV5-4, the J gene TRBJ2-3; D is unclear. CDR3 length equals 12 residues. From germline, CDR1 is SGHNT and CDR2 YYREEE (reference sequence). V lost 4 bases and J 2 bases, leaving 5 bases between the germline ends. CDR3 residues: CASSRPTDTQYF. The CDR3 DNA reads TGTGCCAGCAGCCGGCCCACAGATACGCAGTATTTT.

The chain recombines TRBV10-3 with TRBJ2-1; D call uncertain. V lost 2 bases to trimming and J lost 8 bases, with 10 bases between them. The V gene's germline CDR1 is ENHRY and CDR2 SYGVKD. The CDR3 is 13 residues long. The CDR3 here is CAISEDSWDEQFF. The CDR3 DNA sequence: TGTGCCATCAGTGAGGATTCCTGGGATGAGCAGTTCTTC.

The rearrangement joins TRBV7-2 to TRBJ2-7; 8 nucleotides align to TRBD2. This CDR3 has 16 residues. Germline trimming cut 2 bases from V and 2 bases from J; bases unmatched to any gene: 8. The germline gives CDR1 SGHTA, CDR2 FQGNSA. CDR3 in DNA: TGTGCCAGCAGCTTATTTCTAGCGGGCACGACCTACGAGCAGTACTTC. As protein: CASSLFLAGTTYEQYF.

This chain connects TRBV4-3 to TRBJ2-5; unclear D gene. Germline V gene sequence: CDR1 LGHNA, CDR2 YSLEER. CDR3 length: 16 amino acids. V lost 0 bases and J lost 1, with 12 bases in between. CDR3 sequence (DNA): TGCGCCAGCAGCCAAGATCGAGGCGGCTTCCAAGAGACCCAGTACTTC. Translated: CASSQDRGGFQETQYF.

V and J are TRBV28 and TRBJ1-1; D perhaps matches TRBD1 (6 bases). Trimming pared 8 bases from V and 0 bases from J, leaving 16 bases between. Germline values: CDR1 MDHEN, CDR2 SYDVKM. The length of the CDR3 is 15 residues. The CDR3 loop reads CASHGGARVNTEAFF. The CDR3, as DNA: TGTGCCAGCCATGGGGGGGCTCGGGTGAACACTGAAGCTTTCTTT.

The chain recombines TRBV28 with TRBJ2-3; no definite D call. This CDR3 region has 15 residues. The germline V gene has CDR1 MDHEN and CDR2 SYDVKM. V shed 5 bases and J shed 0 bases, with 12 bases lying between them. The CDR3 DNA follows: TGTGCCAGCAGTGCCTGGTCTACTAGCACAGATACGCAGTATTTT. Amino acids: CASSAWSTSTDTQYF. Drawing the rest from reference TRBV28 and TRBJ2-3, the complete variable domain is DVKVTQSSRYLVKRTGEKVFLECVQDMDHENMFWYRQDPGLGLRLIYFSYDVKMKEKGDIPEGYSVSREKKERFSLILESASTNQTSMYLCASSAWSTSTDTQYFGPGTRLTVL.

In the case of this clone: The same CDR3 arises from other DNA sequences in this sample as well. The rearrangement uses TRBV5-1 and TRBJ2-7; unclear D gene. V lost 0 bases and J lost 0, with 7 bases in between. There are 14 residues in the CDR3. The V gene's germline CDR1 is SGHRS and CDR2 YFSETQ. The CDR3 sequence: CASSLGTASYEQYF. The CDR3, as DNA: TGCGCCAGCAGCTTGGGGACGGCCTCCTACGAGCAGTACTTC.

This chain joins TRBV5-1 and TRBJ2-7, with a possible D match to TRBD1 (6 bases). From germline, CDR1 is SGHRS and CDR2 YFSETQ. The V and J ends lost 4 bases and 1 base respectively, with 15 bases between them. The CDR3 is 15 amino acids. The CDR3 region has the DNA TGCGCCAGCAGCACTTTACCGGGACAATCCTACGAGCAGTACTTC. It translates to CASSTLPGQSYEQYF.

The chain has TRBV6-5 and TRBJ1-5; the D gene is possibly TRBD1 (6 bases). With 5 bases removed from V and 0 bases from J, the gap between germline ends came to 11 bases. From germline, CDR1 is MNHEY and CDR2 SVGAGI. The CDR3 runs to 15 residues. CDR3 region: CASSQDSPSNQPQHF. CDR3 DNA sequence: TGTGCCAGCAGTCAGGACAGTCCTAGCAATCAGCCCCAGCATTTT.

The chain has TRBV6-6 and TRBJ1-5; the match to TRBD1 covers 8 bases. This CDR3 has 16 residues. Per germline, CDR1 MNHNY and CDR2 SVGAGI (reference sequence). The junction had 4 bases not matched to a gene; V was cut back by 2 bases and J by 1 base. CDR3 nucleotide sequence: TGTGCCAGCAGTTACGCAGGACAGGGCAGCAATCAGCCCCAGCATTTT. It is translated as CASSYAGQGSNQPQHF.

V usage is TRBV19 and J usage is TRBJ2-6, with D perhaps TRBD1 (6 bases). The CDR3 runs 15 residues. V was cut by 6 bases and J by 0 bases, with 9 bases left in between. Germline V gene data show CDR1 as LNHDA and CDR2 as SQIVND (reference sequence). The CDR3 sequence: CASRPRGSGANVLTF. DNA of the CDR3: TGTGCCAGTAGACCCAGGGGCTCTGGGGCCAACGTCCTGACTTTC.

This sequence joins TRBV10-2 and TRBJ2-1; 11 nucleotides line up with TRBD1. The germline CDR1 and CDR2 sequences are WSHSY and SAAADI. The CDR3 spans 15 residues. V trimming: 4 bases; J trimming: 3 bases; junction bases outside the gene matches: 2. The CDR3 DNA reads as TGCGCCAGCAGTGTGGGGACAGGGGGCTACAATGAGCAGTTCTTC. Its translation: CASSVGTGGYNEQFF.

V usage is TRBV27 and J usage is TRBJ1-3; a possible D gene is TRBD1 (5 bases). The CDR3 extends over 17 amino acids. CDR1 and CDR2 from the germline V gene are MNHEY and SMNVEV (reference sequence). The V end was cut by 5 bases, the J end by 4 bases, with 21 bases between. The CDR3 region is CASSPSGAPGGGNTIYF. In DNA, the CDR3 is TGTGCCAGCAGTCCCAGTGGGGCTCCGGGTGGAGGAAACACCATATATTTT.

This chain joins TRBV5-1 and TRBJ1-4; the D gene is possibly TRBD1 (6 bases). The CDR3 totals 15 residues. V lost 2 bases, J lost 4 bases, and 12 bases lay in between. Germline V gene lookup returns CDR1 SGHRS and CDR2 YFSETQ. In nucleotides, the CDR3 is TGCGCCAGCAGCTTTCAGGGGCGCGATAATGAAAAACTGTTTTTT. It codes for CASSFQGRDNEKLFF.

This rearrangement joins TRBV6-1 to TRBJ1-1; 8 nucleotides match TRBD1. V gave up 6 bases and J gave up 10 bases; unmatched junction bases: 10. Per the germline V gene, CDR1 is MNHNS and CDR2 is SASEGT. This CDR3 region has 13 residues. CDR3 sequence (DNA): TGTGCCAGCAGCCGAAGGTTACAGGGGGGAGCTTTCTTT. Translation: CASSRRLQGGAFF.

The chain recombines TRBV5-1 with TRBJ1-1; weak D call: TRBD1 (5 bases). V shed 2 bases and J shed 5 bases, with 16 bases lying between them. From germline, CDR1 is SGHRS and CDR2 YFSETQ. CDR3 length: 15 amino acids. CDR3: CASSLPGQMGTEAFF. In DNA, the CDR3 is TGCGCCAGCAGCTTACCAGGGCAAATGGGGACTGAAGCTTTCTTT.

The chain combines TRBV5-4 with TRBJ2-5, with 10 bases lining up with TRBD2. Losses at the gene ends were 4 bases for V and 4 bases for J; bases not matched to a gene: 13. The CDR3 contains 17 residues. Per germline, CDR1 SGHNT and CDR2 YYREEE (reference sequence). The CDR3 sequence: CASSGAKAGGPGETQYF. CDR3 sequence (DNA): TGTGCCAGCAGCGGAGCTAAAGCGGGAGGGCCGGGAGAGACCCAGTACTTC.

To note about this clone: The sample holds other DNA sequences that translate to the same CDR3. The J gene is TRBJ2-2, the V gene TRBV5-1, with 11 positions matching TRBD2. Germline V lookup: CDR1 SGHRS, CDR2 YFSETQ. The V segment lost 1 base and the J segment 5 bases; nucleotides outside the gene matches: 4. This CDR3 is built from 16 residues. The CDR3, as DNA: TGCGCCAGCAGCTTGCGGCTAGCGGGAGGTACCGGGGAGCTGTTTTTT. Translated: CASSLRLAGGTGELFF.

The CDR3 is CAWSGEPGLAQNTGELFF. The DNA of the CDR3 is TGTGCCTGGAGTGGAGAACCGGGACTAGCGCAGAACACCGGGGAGCTGTTTTTT. The chain joins TRBV30 to TRBJ2-2, with 10 bases matching TRBD2. Germline V gene lookup returns CDR1 GTSNPN and CDR2 SVGIG (reference sequence). Trimming removed 1 base from V and 1 base from J; junction bases left unmatched: 9. The CDR3 is 18 amino acids.